One sample yielded the 18 T cell receptor beta chains listed below, sequenced in a study of early T cells in non-severe SARS-CoV-2 infection (dated by TCRdb to the early 2020s). Library construction relied on 5' RACE. The reads were generated on a NextSeq 500. The raw public data were reprocessed by TCRdb itself: fastp quality trimming at Q25, MiXCR clonotype calling, in-frame beta chains only. Each CDR3 protein appears once, grouped with its most common genes and DNA. Counted in this sample were some 96,000 distinct CDR3 sequences; around 14% of them appeared once. Around 2.5% of the sample comes from the top ten. Sequenced sample: whole blood. Receptors originate from an adult who was a healthcare worker with PCR-confirmed SARS-CoV-2 infection or an uninfected control (not recorded which).

This clonotype was seen ten or more times. The chain couples TRBV13 to TRBJ1-2; D ambiguous. The germline V and J ends were trimmed by 0 bases and 4 bases, with 9 bases remaining between them. CDR3 length: 14 amino acids. CDR1 is PRHDT, CDR2 FYEKMQ, per germline (reference sequence). CDR3 coding DNA: TGTGCCAGCAGCTTAGGAAGACGGTCCTATGGCTACACCTTC. As protein: CASSLGRRSYGYTF.

This clonotype showed up many times. The rearrangement joins TRBV19 to TRBJ1-2, with D possibly TRBD1 on 5 matching bases. CDR1 and CDR2 from the germline V gene are LNHDA and SQIVND (reference sequence). This CDR3 has 15 residues. Between the trimmed V and J ends, which lost 4 bases and 4 bases, there was a span of 16 bases. The CDR3 sequence is CASSTQTARPYGYTF. The CDR3 DNA sequence: TGTGCCAGTAGTACTCAGACAGCCCGTCCCTATGGCTACACCTTC. Supplemented by reference TRBV19 and TRBJ1-2, the full variable domain reads DGGITQSPKYLFRKEGQNVTLSCEQNLNHDAMYWYRQDPGQGLRLIYYSQIVNDFQKGDIAEGYSVSREKKESFPLTVTSAQKNPTAFYLCASSTQTARPYGYTFGSGTRLTVV.

This clonotype was seen ten or more times. The chain is built from TRBV28 and TRBJ2-7; TRBD2 matches at 10 bases. The CDR3 has 18 residues. Germline values: CDR1 MDHEN, CDR2 SYDVKM. V lost 0 bases, J lost 2 bases, and 10 bases stayed unmatched. The chain's CDR3 is CASSLCPLLAGATYEQYF. As DNA, the CDR3 is TGTGCCAGCAGTTTATGCCCCCTCCTAGCGGGGGCTACCTACGAGCAGTACTTC.

With regard to this clonotype: A much larger clone differs by one base, so this may be a read error. The chain carries TRBV20-1 and TRBJ1-1; D call uncertain. CDR3 length: 13 amino acids. Germline V CDR1 and CDR2: DFQATT, SNEGSKA (reference sequence). V gave up 5 bases and J gave up 10 bases, with 20 bases separating them. CDR3 bases: TGCAGTGCTCCAACCCTGACTCCCCCAGTAGCTTTCTTT. This sequence encodes CSAPTLTPPVAFF.

This clonotype was observed a few times. The chain links TRBV7-8 to TRBJ2-5; TRBD2 matches 15 bases. Unmatched junction bases numbered 4, after V lost 4 bases and J lost 4 bases. Germline V CDR1 and CDR2: SGHVS, FQNEAQ. This CDR3 is 16 amino acids long. For the CDR3, the DNA is TGTGCCAGCAGCTCAACGGGACTAGCGGGGGGAGAGACCCAGTACTTC. This codes for CASSSTGLAGGETQYF.

In its sample, this clonotype was seen a few times. V usage is TRBV7-9 and J usage is TRBJ2-7; D is uncertain. Germline lookup yields CDR1 SEHNR and CDR2 FQNEAQ (reference sequence). CDR3 length: 14 amino acids. Trimming removed 5 bases from V and 2 bases from J, with 13 bases in between. CDR3 sequence reads: CASSPPTVTYEQYF. As DNA, the CDR3 is TGTGCCAGCAGCCCACCGACCGTCACCTACGAGCAGTACTTC. The whole variable domain, remainder taken from reference TRBV7-9 and TRBJ2-7, is DTGVSQNPRHKITKRGQNVTFRCDPISEHNRLYWYRQTLGQGPEFLTYFQNEAQLEKSRLLSDRFSAERPKGSFSTLEIQRTEQGDSAMYLCASSPPTVTYEQYFGPGTRLTVT.

This chain joins TRBV6-6 and TRBJ1-1; TRBD1 matches 7 bases. The germline CDR1 and CDR2 sequences are MNHNY and SVGAGI (reference sequence). V gave up 8 bases and J gave up 0 bases; unmatched junction bases: 12. This CDR3 contains 16 residues. CDR3 protein: CASSSTGKGMNTEAFF. In DNA, the CDR3 is TGTGCCAGCTCCTCGACAGGGAAAGGTATGAACACTGAAGCTTTCTTT.

This clonotype turned up a few times. The rearrangement joins TRBV9 to TRBJ2-1; D possibly corresponds to TRBD1 (5 bases). Germline V CDR1 and CDR2: SGDLS, YYNGEE. The CDR3 has 14 residues. Trimming left V 0 bases short and J 2 bases short, with 6 bases between. CDR3 DNA: TGTGCCAGCAGCGTAGGGGGCGCCTACAATGAGCAGTTCTTC. This encodes CASSVGGAYNEQFF.

The rearrangement joins TRBV13 to TRBJ1-6; D is perhaps TRBD1 (6 bases). Germline assignment: CDR1 PRHDT and CDR2 FYEKMQ (reference sequence). Trimming left V 5 bases short and J 3 bases short, with 14 bases between. The CDR3 runs 16 residues. The CDR3 sequence: CASSLRRGNYNSPLHF. CDR3 bases: TGTGCCAGCAGCCTACGCAGGGGAAACTATAATTCACCCCTCCACTTT.

This clonotype showed up many times. This chain connects TRBV9 to TRBJ2-7, with a possible D match to TRBD1 (5 bases). V was trimmed by 0 bases and J by 3 bases, leaving 13 bases between them. Germline CDR1 reads SGDLS; CDR2 reads YYNGEE. The CDR3 has 15 residues. The CDR3 reads CASSVGALDNYEQYF. Here the CDR3 DNA reads TGTGCCAGCAGCGTAGGGGCACTGGACAACTACGAGCAGTACTTC.

Points on this clonotype: Given a much more abundant clone one base away, this may be a read error. CDR3: CSVTGLAGGGDTQNF. CDR3 in DNA: TGCAGCGTAACGGGACTAGCGGGGGGAGGTGATACGCAGAATTTT. The chain couples TRBV29-1 to TRBJ2-3; 15 bases line up with TRBD2. This CDR3 contains 15 residues. Germline V gives CDR1 SQVTM, CDR2 ANQGSEA.

This clonotype has more than one count but fewer than ten. This sequence joins TRBV2 and TRBJ2-7, with D uncertain. The germline CDR1 and CDR2 sequences are SNHLY and FYNNEI. This CDR3 is 12 amino acids long. Deletions cut 6 bases from V and 6 bases from J, with 12 bases between. The CDR3 DNA reads as TGTGCCAGCAGGGCAGATGCAGGCGAGCAGTACTTC. Its protein product is CASRADAGEQYF. Filled out from reference TRBV2 and TRBJ2-7, the complete variable domain reads EPEVTQTPSHQVTQMGQEVILRCVPISNHLYFYWYRQILGQKVEFLVSFYNNEISEKSEIFDDQFSVERPDGSNFTLKIRSTKLEDSAMYFCASRADAGEQYFGPGTRLTVT.

In this sample, this clonotype turned up many times. The V call is TRBV20-1, the J call TRBJ2-3, with TRBD2 identical over 10 bases. The CDR3 runs to 14 residues. Germline CDR1 DFQATT, CDR2 SNEGSKA (reference sequence). With V trimmed by 0 bases and J by 5 bases, 2 bases remained unmatched. The chain's CDR3 is CSARDRTSGDTQYF. The CDR3 region has the DNA TGCAGTGCTAGAGATAGGACTAGCGGAGATACGCAGTATTTT.

The chain has TRBV4-3 and TRBJ1-5, with no clear D. The CDR3 runs 13 residues. V lost 1 base, J lost 5 bases, and 6 bases lay in between. From germline, CDR1 is LGHNA and CDR2 YSLEER. The CDR3 is CASSQAPDQPQHF. The CDR3 DNA reads TGCGCCAGCAGCCAAGCCCCAGATCAGCCCCAGCATTTT.

For this clonotype: This may be a read error: a much more frequent sequence differs by one nucleotide. The V and J genes are TRBV28 and TRBJ1-4, with unresolved D. The CDR3 sequence is 16 residues long. In germline, CDR1 is MDHEN, CDR2 SYDVKM. The V end lost 5 bases, the J end lost 10 bases, and 23 bases lay between the germline ends. As DNA, the CDR3 is TGTGCCAGCAGTCCGACGTGGGGAGAGAGTCATGGAAAACTGTTTTTT. It specifies CASSPTWGESHGKLFF.

In this sample, this clonotype turned up many times. The conserved phenylalanine or tryptophan normally closing the CDR3 is absent here, so this likely arose from a read error. The limits of the CDR3 on the DNA are not certain, so only TCRdb's listed CDR3 is given. V gene TRBV25-1 combines with J gene TRBJ2-7; TRBD1 is the table's D call, not checked against the DNA. The CDR3 region is 9 residues in length, termini included. Germline V gene data show CDR1 as MGHDK and CDR2 as SYGVNS. CDR3 sequence reads: CASSRDSRI.

This clonotype was observed many times. The V and J genes are TRBV19 and TRBJ1-5; D is uncertain. The ends were cut back, 3 bases at V and 0 bases at J, with 15 bases in the middle. The CDR3 is made up of 17 amino acids. The germline V gene has CDR1 LNHDA and CDR2 SQIVND (reference sequence). The CDR3 nucleotides are TGTGCCAGTAGTATTTTAGGCGCAGCGTATAGCAATCAGCCCCAGCATTTT. Translation: CASSILGAAYSNQPQHF.

This clonotype appeared a few times. The chain is built from TRBV11-3 and TRBJ2-1; possibly TRBD1 or TRBD2 for D (5 bases each). Per the germline V gene, CDR1 is SGHNT and CDR2 is YENEEA. The CDR3 runs 14 residues. The ends were cut back, 1 base at V and 8 bases at J, with 12 bases in the middle. The CDR3 loop reads CASSLGSLGDEQFF. CDR3 nucleotides: TGTGCCAGCAGCTTAGGTTCTCTGGGGGATGAGCAGTTCTTC.